Listed here are 13 T cell receptor beta chains from one sample, sequenced in a study of radiotherapy plus CTLA-4 blockade in lung cancer. Here immunoSEQ multiplex PCR was the method, and the copy in TCRdb shows in-frame clones only, minus some. This sample has more than 75,000 clones, with 65% to 75% found just once. Sequenced material: peripheral blood, taken from a patient treated with radiotherapy plus ipilimumab. Receptors originate from a human donor with non-small cell lung cancer who had a partial response to radiotherapy plus ipilimumab. Some clones in this sample may be carry-over from other donors' samples.

The CDR3 reads CASSQGTSGASGTGELFF. In nucleotides, the CDR3 is TGTGCCAGCAGCCAAGGGACTAGCGGGGCCTCGGGCACCGGGGAGCTGTTTTTT. The rearrangement joins TRBV14 to TRBJ2-2; 12 nucleotides match TRBD2. Trimming at V came to 1 base and at J to 4 bases, leaving 7 bases not matched to a gene. The germline gives CDR1 SGHDN, CDR2 FVKESK. This CDR3 spans 18 amino acids.

V and J are TRBV7-2 and TRBJ1-6, with a weak D call TRBD1 (5 bases). The germline V gene encodes CDR1 SGHTA and CDR2 FQGNSA. V shed 1 base and J shed 10 bases, with 14 bases lying between them. The CDR3 extends over 15 amino acids. This CDR3 is CASSLVAGSVSPLHF. Written as DNA, the CDR3 is TGTGCCAGCAGCTTAGTGGCAGGGTCGGTCTCACCCCTCCACTTT.

In DNA form, the CDR3 reads TGTGCCAGCAGCCACCGACAGGGGAAAAACATTCAGTACTTC. Its protein product is CASSHRQGKNIQYF. The V and J genes are TRBV7-2 and TRBJ2-4, with 8 bases that match TRBD1. The trim removed 5 bases at V and 4 bases at J, leaving 4 bases unmatched. This CDR3 is 14 amino acids long. CDR1 is SGHTA and CDR2 is FQGNSA in the germline V gene.

This chain joins TRBV7-3 and TRBJ2-7, with TRBD2 matching 8 bases. Germline lookup yields CDR1 SGHTA and CDR2 FQGTGA. The ends lost 3 bases at V and 5 bases at J; junction bases unmatched: 9. The CDR3 has 15 residues. The CDR3 here is CASSLGVSGSNEQYF. CDR3 DNA: TGTGCCAGCAGCTTGGGTGTGAGCGGGAGTAACGAGCAGTACTTC.

This chain joins TRBV14 and TRBJ2-3, with 7 positions matching TRBD1. Germline trimming cut 4 bases from V and 1 base from J; bases unmatched to any gene: 2. The CDR3 loop spans 14 amino acids. Per germline, CDR1 SGHDN and CDR2 FVKESK. The CDR3 region is CASSLGQGTDTQYF. The CDR3, as DNA: TGTGCCAGCAGCCTCGGACAGGGCACAGATACGCAGTATTTT.

This chain uses TRBV7-9 with TRBJ2-7, with a weak D call TRBD1 (6 bases). Germline lookup yields CDR1 SEHNR and CDR2 FQNEAQ (reference sequence). V lost 4 bases, J lost 3 bases, and 7 bases lay in between. The length of the CDR3 is 12 residues. CDR3: CASSSQGYEQYF. CDR3 coding DNA: TGTGCCAGCAGCTCACAGGGCTACGAGCAGTACTTC.

V usage is TRBV4-1 and J usage is TRBJ2-7, with 9 bases that match TRBD1. The CDR3 length is 15 residues. The germline V gene encodes CDR1 MGHRA and CDR2 YSYEKL. Trimming at V came to 3 bases and at J to 4 bases, leaving 7 bases not matched to a gene. This CDR3 reads CASSHGRDRVYEQYF. For the CDR3, the DNA is TGCGCCAGCAGCCACGGCCGGGACAGGGTTTACGAGCAGTACTTC.

This rearrangement joins TRBV30 to TRBJ2-1; TRBD2 matches at 10 bases. Germline assignment: CDR1 GTSNPN and CDR2 SVGIG (reference sequence). Unmatched junction bases numbered 8, after V lost 0 bases and J lost 9 bases. The CDR3 is 15 residues long. CDR3 nucleotides: TGTGCCTGGAGTGTTGGACTAGCGGTTAGGGCTGAGCAGTTCTTC. The encoded protein is CAWSVGLAVRAEQFF. Full variable domain (outside the CDR3, taken from reference TRBV30 and TRBJ2-1): SQTIHQWPATLVQPVGSPLSLECTVEGTSNPNLYWYRQAAGRGLQLLFYSVGIGQISSEVPQNLSASRPQDRQFILSSKKLLLSDSGFYLCAWSVGLAVRAEQFFGPGTRLTVL.

CDR3 residues: CASSRPGQGWEKLFF. DNA of the CDR3: TGTGCCAGCAGTCGTCCGGGACAGGGCTGGGAAAAACTGTTTTTT. V usage is TRBV28 and J usage is TRBJ1-4, with 9 bases that match TRBD1. CDR1 MDHEN and CDR2 SYDVKM come from the germline V gene. CDR3 length: 15 residues. The ends lost 5 bases at V and 8 bases at J; junction bases unmatched: 9.

V gene TRBV5-1 combines with J gene TRBJ2-5; a weak D match, TRBD2 (5 bases). The V gene lost 1 base and the J gene lost 1 base, with 11 bases spanning the gap. The V gene's germline CDR1 is SGHRS and CDR2 YFSETQ. The CDR3 extends over 15 amino acids. CDR3 nucleotides: TGCGCCAGCAGCTTGCCGGGAATGTCCCAAGAGACCCAGTACTTC. Amino acids: CASSLPGMSQETQYF.

This clone was detected only a few times. The chain has TRBV27 and TRBJ1-1, with TRBD1 as a possible D gene (5 bases). The CDR3 runs 13 residues. V gave up 5 bases and J gave up 4 bases, with 11 bases separating them. Germline values: CDR1 MNHEY, CDR2 SMNVEV (reference sequence). In nucleotides, the CDR3 is TGTGCCAGCAGTATTGCAGGGCCCACTGAAGCTTTCTTT. Translated: CASSIAGPTEAFF.

CDR3 in amino acids: CASQQRLNYGYTF. The CDR3 nucleotides are TGTGCCAGCCAACAGCGGCTAAACTATGGCTACACCTTC. The chain couples TRBV6-5 to TRBJ1-2; D unresolved. The CDR3 spans 13 residues. Germline V gene sequence: CDR1 MNHEY, CDR2 SVGAGI. The V and J ends lost 8 bases and 2 bases respectively, with 12 bases between them.

The rearrangement uses TRBV5-1 and TRBJ2-5; maybe TRBD2 (8 bases). Trimming stripped 4 bases from V and 4 bases from J, with 20 bases between. Germline CDR1 is SGHRS and CDR2 is YFSETQ. The CDR3 has 16 residues. CDR3: CASSTTGAGGRETQYF. DNA of the CDR3: TGCGCCAGCAGCACCACAGGGGCGGGGGGCCGAGAGACCCAGTACTTC.